This TCR beta chain was found in a study of T cell responses to AZD1222 COVID-19 vaccine. Study-level information: Second doses at about 4 or about 12 weeks were pooled.

Points on this clone: Antigen: not known.

This CDR3 is 18 amino acids long. Germline lookup yields CDR1 SGHRS and CDR2 YFSETQ. J lost 6 bases, V lost 0 bases, and 12 bases had no gene match. Notes on the study in general: Among AZD1222 vaccinees, only 6 or 7 were seropositive at baseline. White British ancestry dominated among donors, who included more females, and clonal diversity was possibly underestimated.

The method was immunoSEQ multiplex PCR; TCRdb's version includes in-frame clones alone and lacks a portion of them. The sample contains 150,000 to 200,000 clones, more than 70% of which appear only once. The rearrangement joins TRBV5-1 to TRBJ2-1; TRBD2 matches at 10 bases. The TCR comes from an adult in good health. The specimen was peripheral blood, collected on day 0 of AZD1222 vaccination. The CDR3 reads CASSLVPSGGTPVNEQFF. CDR3 DNA sequence: TGCGCCAGCAGCTTGGTGCCTAGCGGGGGTACCCCGGTCAATGAGCAGTTCTTC. Full variable domain (outside the CDR3, taken from reference TRBV5-1 and TRBJ2-1): KAGVTQTPRYLIKTRGQQVTLSCSPISGHRSVSWYQQTPGQGLQFLFEYFSETQRNKGNFPGRFSGRQFSNSRSEMNVSTLELGDSALYLCASSLVPSGGTPVNEQFFGPGTRLTVL.